The 24 T cell receptor beta chains below all came from one sample that was sequenced in a study of blood T cell repertoires in COVID-19. Generated by immunoSEQ multiplex PCR, the TCRdb table keeps only in-frame clones and is missing some. The repertoire holds 60,000 to 80,000 clones, 88% seen once, with about 5% in the top ten. The source material was peripheral blood. All receptors derive from a human donor in a cohort sampled during active COVID-19.

This chain links TRBV7-2 with TRBJ2-2; 8 bases map to TRBD1. This CDR3 has 15 residues. After removal of 2 bases from V and 5 bases from J, the junction contained 4 bases not matched to a gene. Germline CDR1 SGHTA, CDR2 FQGNSA. For the CDR3, the DNA is TGTGCCAGCAGCTTACAGGGGGCTGGGACCGGGGAGCTGTTTTTT. This encodes CASSLQGAGTGELFF.

The chain couples TRBV6-2 or TRBV6-3 to TRBJ2-7, with 8 bases fitting TRBD2. The CDR3 is 17 amino acids. Germline CDR1 reads MNHEY; CDR2 reads SVGEGT. J gave up 2 bases and V 2 bases, and 11 bases lay outside the gene matches. Written as DNA, the CDR3 is TGTGCCAGCAGTTACCCCTTTGGAGCGGGGGCAACCTACGAGCAGTACTTC. It translates to CASSYPFGAGATYEQYF.

The chain links TRBV12-3 or TRBV12-4 to TRBJ2-7; D uncertain. The length of the CDR3 is 13 residues. V dropped 3 bases and J dropped 2 bases, with 8 bases sitting between them. DNA of the CDR3: TGTGCCAGCAGTTTGGGCCCTGCCTACGAGCAGTACTTC. Translation: CASSLGPAYEQYF.

This chain uses TRBV27 with TRBJ2-2; D is possibly TRBD1 (6 bases). There are 15 residues in the CDR3. Germline V gene sequence: CDR1 MNHEY, CDR2 SMNVEV (reference sequence). V lost 6 bases and J lost 2, with 13 bases in between. Here the CDR3 DNA reads TGTGCCAGCAGAAGGGCAGGGGACAACACCGGGGAGCTGTTTTTT. Translation: CASRRAGDNTGELFF.

The rearrangement joins TRBV15 to TRBJ2-5; D is possibly TRBD2 (5 bases). The V gene's germline CDR1 is LNHNV and CDR2 YYDKDF (reference sequence). V gave up 0 bases and J gave up 5 bases, with 10 bases separating them. CDR3 size: 14 residues. CDR3 amino acids: CATSRDEGSETQYF. As DNA, the CDR3 is TGTGCCACCAGCAGAGATGAGGGATCGGAGACCCAGTACTTC.

The chain uses TRBV12-3 or TRBV12-4 and TRBJ1-6; D is perhaps TRBD1 (6 bases). The ends were cut back, 6 bases at V and 7 bases at J, with 10 bases in the middle. This CDR3 is built from 13 residues. The CDR3 here is CASRGTRNSPLHF. In nucleotides, the CDR3 is TGTGCCAGCAGAGGGACACGGAATTCACCCCTCCACTTT.

The chain links TRBV6-6 to TRBJ2-2; 9 bases agree with TRBD2. Trimming cost V 9 bases and J 4 bases; bases outside gene matches: 6. Germline V gene data show CDR1 as MNHNY and CDR2 as SVGAGI (reference sequence). The CDR3 contains 14 residues. The CDR3 bases are TGTGCCAGTCGTAGCGGGAGCGGCACCGGGGAGCTGTTTTTT. It specifies CASRSGSGTGELFF.

For the CDR3, the DNA is TGTGCCAGCAGCTTAGACGGACATTTCAATCAGCCCCAGCATTTT. Translating it yields CASSLDGHFNQPQHF. This rearrangement joins TRBV11-2 to TRBJ1-5; tentative D call: TRBD1 (5 bases). The germline V gene has CDR1 SGHAT and CDR2 FQNNGV. V lost 0 bases and J 3 bases, leaving 9 bases between the germline ends. This CDR3 has 15 amino acids.

This clone was seen a handful of times. The chain uses TRBV9 and TRBJ1-2; no firm D call. The CDR3 runs 13 residues. V shed 3 bases and J shed 2 bases, with 8 bases lying between them. The germline V gene has CDR1 SGDLS and CDR2 YYNGEE. CDR3 in DNA: TGTGCCAGCAGCGCCGGGAGGAACTATGGCTACACCTTC. Amino acids: CASSAGRNYGYTF.

The table lists this clone with a count of one. The chain recombines TRBV5-1 with TRBJ2-5; no reliable D call. CDR1 SGHRS and CDR2 YFSETQ come from the germline V gene. The CDR3 contains 15 residues. The germline V and J ends were trimmed by 4 bases and 5 bases, with 18 bases remaining between them. Written as DNA, the CDR3 is TGCGCCAGCAGCCTAACGACCGAGGTCGGGGAGACCCAGTACTTC. It is translated as CASSLTTEVGETQYF.

This rearrangement joins TRBV4-2 to TRBJ2-7, with 13 bases fitting TRBD2. This CDR3 is built from 18 residues. The germline V gene encodes CDR1 LGHNA and CDR2 YNFKEQ. The V and J ends lost 0 bases and 2 bases, in that order; junction bases with no gene match: 7. CDR3 amino acids: CASSQDRTSGSSAYEQYF. DNA of the CDR3: TGTGCCAGCAGCCAAGATCGGACTAGCGGGAGTTCGGCCTACGAGCAGTACTTC.

The genes are TRBV5-1 and TRBJ2-2; TRBD2 agrees at 14 bases. This CDR3 contains 16 residues. The germline gives CDR1 SGHRS, CDR2 YFSETQ. V shed 4 bases and J 4 bases; nucleotides not matched to a gene: 3. CDR3: CASSRLAGGFTGELFF. Here the CDR3 DNA reads TGCGCCAGCAGCCGACTAGCGGGAGGGTTCACCGGGGAGCTGTTTTTT.

The chain couples TRBV21-1 to TRBJ1-3; the table's TRBD1 call for D was not verified on the DNA. TRBV21-1 is described as a pseudogene. CDR3 length: 17 residues. For the CDR3, the DNA is TGTGCCAGCAGCCACCGACAGAGCCTCCTAGGCGGAAACACCATATATTTT. As protein: CASSHRQSLLGGNTIYF.

This chain connects TRBV7-3 to TRBJ2-1, with 11 bases aligning to TRBD2. Germline assignment: CDR1 SGHTA and CDR2 FQGTGA. V was pared by 1 base and J by 7 bases, with 9 bases of the junction left unmatched. The CDR3 has 17 residues. CDR3 protein: CASSLKALAGGPNEQFF. The CDR3 DNA reads as TGTGCCAGCAGCTTAAAAGCTTTAGCGGGGGGGCCTAATGAGCAGTTCTTC. The full variable domain, rest sourced from reference TRBV7-3 and TRBJ2-1, is GAGVSQTPSNKVTEKGKYVELRCDPISGHTALYWYRQSLGQGPEFLIYFQGTGAADDSGLPNDRFFAVRPEGSVSTLKIQRTERGDSAVYLCASSLKALAGGPNEQFFGPGTRLTVL.

This clone was seen once. The chain combines TRBV7-2 with TRBJ2-5; D might be TRBD1 (5 bases). The germline V gene encodes CDR1 SGHTA and CDR2 FQGNSA. V was clipped by 5 bases and J by 5 bases, with 18 bases between them. The CDR3 covers 15 residues. The CDR3 here is CASSLQRGIGETQYF. In DNA form, the CDR3 reads TGTGCCAGCAGCCTCCAAAGGGGCATCGGGGAGACCCAGTACTTC.

The chain combines TRBV19 with TRBJ1-1; 10 bases are a match to TRBD1. This CDR3 comprises 15 residues. In germline, CDR1 is LNHDA, CDR2 SQIVND (reference sequence). The ends lost 6 bases at V and 7 bases at J; junction bases unmatched: 11. This chain's CDR3 is CASSIRDRGAIEAFF. In nucleotides, the CDR3 is TGTGCCAGTAGCATAAGGGACAGGGGCGCAATTGAAGCTTTCTTT.

J is TRBJ2-5 and V is TRBV5-4, with a tentative D call TRBD2 (6 bases). The ends were cut back, 3 bases at V and 3 bases at J, with 9 bases in the middle. CDR3 size: 13 residues. Germline V gene lookup returns CDR1 SGHNT and CDR2 YYREEE (reference sequence). The DNA for the CDR3 is TGTGCCAGCAGCTGGGACTTGAAAGAGACCCAGTACTTC. Translated: CASSWDLKETQYF.

This chain links TRBV7-9 with TRBJ2-3, with 11 bases identical to TRBD2. The V gene's germline CDR1 is SEHNR and CDR2 FQNEAQ (reference sequence). With V trimmed by 4 bases and J by 7 bases, 13 bases remained unmatched. The CDR3 sequence is 17 residues long. The DNA of the CDR3 is TGTGCCAGCAGCTCGTTACCGGGACTAGCGGAGGCGAATACGCAGTATTTT. Translating it yields CASSSLPGLAEANTQYF.

The chain couples TRBV21-1 to TRBJ1-2; TRBD1 is taken as the D call from the table, unchecked against the DNA. TRBV21-1 is labeled a pseudogene. CDR3 length: 14 amino acids. CDR3 residues: CASSKSGTGRGYTF. CDR3 nucleotide sequence: TGTGCCAGCAGCAAAAGTGGGACAGGTAGGGGCTACACCTTC.

The genes are TRBV4-1 and TRBJ2-7; D not certain. V was cut by 3 bases and J by 0 bases, with 15 bases left in between. The CDR3 runs to 16 residues. Germline V lookup: CDR1 MGHRA, CDR2 YSYEKL. Here the CDR3 DNA reads TGCGCCAGCAGCCAGAGCAATGCGGTTCCCTCCTACGAGCAGTACTTC. It yields the protein CASSQSNAVPSYEQYF.

This chain's CDR3 is CASSFGAQSGNQPQHF. CDR3 in DNA: TGTGCCAGCAGTTTTGGGGCTCAGTCGGGCAATCAGCCCCAGCATTTT. V and J are TRBV28 and TRBJ1-5; TRBD1 might be the D (5 bases). With 3 bases removed from V and 2 bases from J, the gap between germline ends came to 14 bases. The CDR3 sequence is 16 residues long. The V gene's germline CDR1 is MDHEN and CDR2 SYDVKM.

This chain connects TRBV5-1 to TRBJ2-2; 11 positions agree with TRBD2. The length of the CDR3 is 16 residues. Trimming at V came to 4 bases and at J to 1 base, leaving 3 bases not matched to a gene. Germline CDR1 is SGHRS and CDR2 is YFSETQ. CDR3 bases: TGCGCCAGCAGCGGGGGGACTAGCGGGAACACCGGGGAGCTGTTTTTT. Translation gives CASSGGTSGNTGELFF. The whole variable domain, filled in from reference TRBV5-1 and TRBJ2-2, reads KAGVTQTPRYLIKTRGQQVTLSCSPISGHRSVSWYQQTPGQGLQFLFEYFSETQRNKGNFPGRFSGRQFSNSRSEMNVSTLELGDSALYLCASSGGTSGNTGELFFGEGSRLTVL.

This clone has just one count. J is TRBJ2-7 and V is TRBV5-1, with 10 nucleotides matching TRBD2. From germline, CDR1 is SGHRS and CDR2 YFSETQ. With 4 bases clipped from V and 3 bases from J, the junction kept 7 bases outside the gene matches. The CDR3 contains 15 residues. CDR3 region: CASSLGTSAYYEQYF. The CDR3 DNA reads TGCGCCAGCAGCCTTGGGACTAGCGCATACTACGAGCAGTACTTC.

This chain connects TRBV5-1 to TRBJ1-2; maybe TRBD1 (5 bases). Trimming took 0 bases from V and 4 from J, leaving 10 bases between them. Germline V lookup: CDR1 SGHRS, CDR2 YFSETQ. This CDR3 is built from 14 residues. The DNA of the CDR3 is TGCGCCAGCAGCTTGGAAACTCAGGGCTATGGCTACACCTTC. Its protein is CASSLETQGYGYTF.